Detailed here is one T cell receptor beta chain. As yet, its antigen is unknown. This specimen comes from a study of T cells in Graves' hyperthyroidism and ophthalmopathy. What was amplified from RNA transcripts were TCR beta CDR3 regions. First-round RT-PCR with HTBI primers amplified the TCR CDR3 region. TCRdb independently ran MiXCR on the multiplex PCR reads; one entry per CDR3 protein. The table has about 98,000 distinct CDR3 sequences, around 40% seen once. Study-level points and caveats: Clonotypes that were expanded in thyroid above 0.001 mostly appeared in blood too.

The CDR3 spans 13 residues. CDR1 DFQATT and CDR2 SNEGSKA come from the germline V gene (reference sequence). V was clipped by 5 bases and J by 7 bases; unmatched bases: 10. Based on clinical symptoms, serum thyroxine and TRAb, thyroid ultrasound and orbital computed tomography, diagnoses were reached. This chain uses TRBV20-1 with TRBJ2-7; 8 nucleotides line up with TRBD1. This sequence originates from a woman younger than 45 with Graves' hyperthyroidism. Material: peripheral blood or thyroid tissue (not recorded which). CDR3 loop: CSAGAGGPGEQYF. In DNA form, the CDR3 reads TGCAGTGCTGGGGCAGGGGGCCCCGGGGAGCAGTACTTC.